This entry lists 27 T cell receptor beta chains sequenced from one sample in a study of early T cells in non-severe SARS-CoV-2 infection. TCRdb fed the 5' RACE reads into MiXCR, producing one record per CDR3 protein. In the table there are around 77,000 distinct CDR3 sequences, around 15% of which are singletons. Here the sequenced sample was whole blood, taken at baseline. The receptors were gathered from an adult who was a healthcare worker with PCR-confirmed SARS-CoV-2 infection or an uninfected control (not recorded which).

V and J are TRBV13 and TRBJ1-2, with a weak D call TRBD1 (6 bases). Germline CDR1 is PRHDT and CDR2 is FYEKMQ (reference sequence). Trimming removed 1 base from V and 6 bases from J, with 9 bases in between. There are 13 residues in the CDR3. CDR3 DNA sequence: TGTGCCAGCAGCTTAGCGGGGGCTGATGGCTACACCTTC. As protein: CASSLAGADGYTF.

The chain links TRBV28 to TRBJ1-1; no firm D call. The CDR3 covers 14 residues. Germline V lookup: CDR1 MDHEN, CDR2 SYDVKM. Trimming left V 5 bases short and J 11 bases short, with 21 bases between. Written as DNA, the CDR3 is TGTGCCAGCAGTACACCCCAAGCCCCCCTTGGGGCTTTCTTT. Protein sequence: CASSTPQAPLGAFF.

This clonotype was counted a few times. The chain uses TRBV20-1 and TRBJ2-3; TRBD1 aligns across 8 bases. The CDR3 length is 15 residues. Germline values: CDR1 DFQATT, CDR2 SNEGSKA (reference sequence). V gave up 0 bases and J gave up 5 bases; unmatched junction bases: 7. The CDR3 DNA is TGCAGTGCTAGAGACAATCAGGGGGCCGGAGATACGCAGTATTTT. This sequence encodes CSARDNQGAGDTQYF.

CDR3 nucleotide sequence: TGTGCCAGCAGCCCGTCAGGAGGGGGCTACACCTTC. Amino acid sequence: CASSPSGGGYTF. This chain joins TRBV3-1 and TRBJ1-2; no reliable D call. The germline V gene encodes CDR1 LGHDT and CDR2 YNNKEL (reference sequence). V was shortened by 4 bases and J by 8 bases, with 11 bases between the two germline ends. CDR3 length: 12 residues.

The V call is TRBV28, the J call TRBJ2-7; 7 bases fit TRBD1. With 6 bases clipped from V and 0 bases from J, the junction kept 5 bases outside the gene matches. Per the germline V gene, CDR1 is MDHEN and CDR2 is SYDVKM. The CDR3 totals 14 residues. The CDR3 DNA reads TGTGCCAGCAGAGGACAGGTTTTCTCCTACGAGCAGTACTTC. This gives the protein CASRGQVFSYEQYF.

This clonotype was recorded a few times. J is TRBJ2-3 and V is TRBV7-9, with 7 bases fitting TRBD2. Unmatched junction bases numbered 2, after V lost 5 bases and J lost 0 bases. Germline loops: CDR1 SEHNR, CDR2 FQNEAQ (reference sequence). CDR3 length: 14 residues. In DNA form, the CDR3 reads TGTGCCAGCAGCCTTAGCGGGAGCACAGATACGCAGTATTTT. As protein: CASSLSGSTDTQYF.

This clonotype was counted between two and nine times. The rearrangement uses TRBV24-1 and TRBJ2-1, with TRBD2 identical over 13 bases. After removal of 4 bases from V and 7 bases from J, the junction contained 6 bases not matched to a gene. CDR3 length equals 16 residues. Germline CDR1 is KGHDR and CDR2 is SFDVKD. CDR3: CATSDSGTSGMNEQFF. DNA for the CDR3: TGTGCCACCAGTGACTCCGGGACTAGCGGGATGAATGAGCAGTTCTTC.

This chain links TRBV20-1 with TRBJ2-7; the D is unclear. The CDR3 runs to 11 residues. Germline values: CDR1 DFQATT, CDR2 SNEGSKA (reference sequence). Trimming shortened V by 6 bases and J by 6 bases, and 12 bases separated the two germline ends. The CDR3 protein is CSAHTVGEQYF. Written as DNA, the CDR3 is TGCAGTGCCCATACAGTGGGCGAGCAGTACTTC.

V gene TRBV20-1 combines with J gene TRBJ2-2; D unresolved. V lost 0 bases and J lost 1, with 9 bases in between. The CDR3 extends over 15 amino acids. Germline V gene lookup returns CDR1 DFQATT and CDR2 SNEGSKA (reference sequence). The CDR3: CSAREGGMNTGELFF. As DNA, the CDR3 is TGCAGTGCTAGAGAGGGCGGAATGAACACCGGGGAGCTGTTTTTT.

The chain couples TRBV6-6 to TRBJ2-7; D may be TRBD2 (6 bases). Deletions cut 5 bases from V and 4 bases from J, with 18 bases between. The length of the CDR3 is 15 residues. Germline V CDR1 and CDR2: MNHNY, SVGAGI (reference sequence). This CDR3 is CASSLPGTPPYEQYF. The CDR3 DNA sequence: TGTGCCAGCAGTCTTCCCGGGACTCCCCCATACGAGCAGTACTTC.

The CDR3 DNA reads TGTGCCAGTAGTATAGGGGTAGCTGAAGCTTTCTTT. Translation: CASSIGVAEAFF. This chain connects TRBV19 to TRBJ1-1; D remains unclear. CDR3 length equals 12 residues. Deletions cut 1 base from V and 6 bases from J, with 6 bases between. CDR1 is LNHDA, CDR2 SQIVND, per germline (reference sequence).

This clonotype showed up many times. The chain combines TRBV6-4 with TRBJ2-3; 9 nucleotides match TRBD2. This CDR3 is 16 amino acids long. Germline V gives CDR1 MRHNA, CDR2 SNTAGT. V shed 0 bases, J shed 3 bases, and the junction held 4 bases outside the gene matches. Written as DNA, the CDR3 is TGTGCCAGCAGTGACTCGGCGGGAGGGCCAACAGATACGCAGTATTTT. Protein sequence: CASSDSAGGPTDTQYF.

In this sample, this clonotype turned up many times. The chain joins TRBV6-1 to TRBJ2-7; 8 nucleotides align to TRBD1. There are 15 residues in the CDR3. CDR1 is MNHNS, CDR2 SASEGT, per germline. V gave up 4 bases and J gave up 2 bases; unmatched junction bases: 7. The CDR3, as DNA: TGTGCCAGCAGTGCCCGGGACAGGACCACCTACGAGCAGTACTTC. Translating it yields CASSARDRTTYEQYF.

The J gene is TRBJ1-6, the V gene TRBV5-6, with 10 bases matching TRBD1. CDR3 length equals 15 residues. Germline values: CDR1 SGHDT, CDR2 YYEEEE. Trimming removed 4 bases from V and 6 bases from J; junction bases left unmatched: 4. CDR3 amino acids: CASSGDRGPNSPLHF. The CDR3 nucleotides read TGTGCCAGCAGCGGCGACAGGGGGCCTAATTCACCCCTCCACTTT. Looking up the rest from reference TRBV5-6 and TRBJ1-6 gives the full variable domain: DAGVTQSPTHLIKTRGQQVTLRCSPKSGHDTVSWYQQALGQGPQFIFQYYEEEERQRGNFPDRFSGHQFPNYSSELNVNALLLGDSALYLCASSGDRGPNSPLHFGNGTRLTVT.

At least ten counts were recorded for this clonotype. V is TRBV7-7 and J is TRBJ2-3; D may match TRBD1 or TRBD2 (5 bases each). The germline V gene has CDR1 SSHAT and CDR2 FNYEAQ (reference sequence). CDR3 size: 14 residues. The V end lost 5 bases, the J end lost 9 bases, and 18 bases lay between the germline ends. CDR3 sequence (DNA): TGTGCCAGCAGCCCCACCGGGGTAGAGGGGACGCAGTATTTT. Its translation: CASSPTGVEGTQYF. The complete variable domain, with remaining parts taken from reference TRBV7-7 and TRBJ2-3, reads GAGVSQSPRYKVTKRGQDVTLRCDPISSHATLYWYQQALGQGPEFLTYFNYEAQPDKSGLPSDRFSAERPEGSISTLTIQRTEQRDSAMYRCASSPTGVEGTQYFGPGTRLTVL.

The chain joins TRBV28 to TRBJ2-3; 9 nucleotides line up with TRBD1. CDR1 and CDR2 (germline): MDHEN, SYDVKM. Germline trimming cut 6 bases from V and 1 base from J; bases unmatched to any gene: 5. CDR3 length: 15 amino acids. The CDR3 coding sequence is TGTGCCAGCAGCCCAAACAGGGGGCGCACAGATACGCAGTATTTT. Protein: CASSPNRGRTDTQYF.

This clonotype appeared once. This chain connects TRBV20-1 to TRBJ2-3; 10 bases fit TRBD2. J was trimmed by 3 bases and V by 0 bases; bases with no gene match: 6. The CDR3 loop spans 16 amino acids. Germline assignment: CDR1 DFQATT and CDR2 SNEGSKA (reference sequence). As DNA, the CDR3 is TGCAGTGCTAGAGATACAGCGGGAGGGCGGACAGATACGCAGTATTTT. Its protein is CSARDTAGGRTDTQYF.

Only a few counts were recorded for this clonotype. The chain couples TRBV20-1 to TRBJ2-1, with D maybe TRBD2 (6 bases). Germline values: CDR1 DFQATT, CDR2 SNEGSKA (reference sequence). The V end was cut by 6 bases, the J end by 0 bases, with 21 bases between. The CDR3 consists of 17 residues. CDR3 DNA: TGCAGTGCCCCGACCCTTCTAGCGCCAAGCTCCTACAATGAGCAGTTCTTC. Amino acid sequence: CSAPTLLAPSSYNEQFF.

This chain joins TRBV11-2 and TRBJ2-1; D might be TRBD1 (5 bases). The CDR3 is 12 amino acids. V gave up 8 bases and J gave up 8 bases, with 13 bases separating them. CDR1 SGHAT and CDR2 FQNNGV come from the germline V gene. DNA of the CDR3: TGTGCCAGCGGACAACCCCGGGATGAGCAGTTCTTC. This encodes CASGQPRDEQFF.

There are a few counts of this clonotype. The rearrangement links TRBV27 to TRBJ2-7; D call uncertain. This CDR3 region has 11 residues. Trimming removed 5 bases from V and 2 bases from J, with 4 bases in between. Germline CDR1 and CDR2: MNHEY and SMNVEV (reference sequence). DNA for the CDR3: TGTGCCAGCAGTCGTGCCTACGAGCAGTACTTC. Translating gives CASSRAYEQYF.

The chain employs TRBV20-1 and TRBJ1-1; D remains unclear. Germline CDR1 DFQATT, CDR2 SNEGSKA (reference sequence). The CDR3 is 13 residues long. Trimming stripped 4 bases from V and 4 bases from J, with 13 bases between. The CDR3 DNA reads TGCAGTGCTAAATTATCTGACTTCACTGAAGCTTTCTTT. Protein product: CSAKLSDFTEAFF.

There are many counts of this clonotype. V is TRBV28 and J is TRBJ1-1; D uncertain. The V gene's germline CDR1 is MDHEN and CDR2 SYDVKM. The V end was cut by 7 bases, the J end by 1 base, with 16 bases between. The CDR3 consists of 15 residues. CDR3 sequence reads: CASMSALGTNTEAFF. CDR3 sequence (DNA): TGTGCCAGCATGTCGGCCTTAGGAACGAACACTGAAGCTTTCTTT.

This rearrangement joins TRBV12-3 or TRBV12-4 to TRBJ2-1, with D possibly TRBD1 on 5 matching bases. Trimming pared 2 bases from V and 5 bases from J, leaving 7 bases between. CDR3 length: 13 amino acids. The CDR3 DNA is TGTGCCAGCAGTTTAATGGGGCACAATGAGCAGTTCTTC. This gives the protein CASSLMGHNEQFF.

The V and J genes are TRBV5-4 and TRBJ2-3, with 16 bases matching TRBD2. Germline values: CDR1 SGHNT, CDR2 YYREEE (reference sequence). Losses at the gene ends were 4 bases for V and 3 bases for J; bases not matched to a gene: 5. The CDR3 consists of 17 residues. The CDR3 region is CASSPGTSGRGTDTQYF. CDR3 coding DNA: TGTGCCAGCAGCCCCGGGACTAGCGGGAGGGGGACAGATACGCAGTATTTT.

This clonotype was picked up a small number of times. CDR3 sequence reads: CASSEGLAGRRDIQYF. In DNA, the CDR3 is TGTGCCAGCAGTGAAGGGCTAGCGGGACGAAGAGACATTCAGTACTTC. The gene calls are TRBV2 and TRBJ2-4, with TRBD2 matching 9 bases. Unmatched junction bases numbered 9, after V lost 1 base and J lost 8 bases. Germline V gives CDR1 SNHLY, CDR2 FYNNEI. CDR3 length: 16 amino acids.

This clonotype was seen a few times. The chain combines TRBV12-3 or TRBV12-4 with TRBJ1-3, with unresolved D. V gave up 6 bases and J gave up 1 base, with 16 bases separating them. The CDR3 contains 16 residues. The CDR3 nucleotides read TGTGCCAGCAGCCTCCCACGGGTACAGTCTGGAAACACCATATATTTT. Translated: CASSLPRVQSGNTIYF.

This clonotype was recorded a few times. The chain joins TRBV28 to TRBJ2-1; D is undetermined. V dropped 4 bases and J dropped 2 bases, with 15 bases sitting between them. CDR1 is MDHEN and CDR2 is SYDVKM in the germline V gene. CDR3 length: 16 amino acids. The DNA of the CDR3 is TGTGCCAGCAGTTCCCTAGGATCCGGTCCCTACAATGAGCAGTTCTTC. Translation gives CASSSLGSGPYNEQFF.